This TCR beta chain stems from a study of radiotherapy plus CTLA-4 blockade in lung cancer. Overall study context: There were objective responses in 18% of patients, and roughly 33% had disease control. Study outcomes and limitations: Increased serum interferon-beta after radiation also reportedly predicted response strongly. Some TCR clones had been derived from tumors. These clones expanded in peripheral blood after radiotherapy plus ipilimumab.

On this clone: The antigen is not known.

Using immunoSEQ multiplex PCR, the repertoire was profiled, and TCRdb retains in-frame clones only, with some absent. The sample records about 49,000 clones, roughly three quarters being singletons. Trimming at V came to 5 bases and at J to 4 bases, leaving 10 bases not matched to a gene. The germline CDR1 and CDR2 sequences are SGHNT and YYREEE (reference sequence). The length of the CDR3 is 16 residues. The sequences come from peripheral blood, collected from a patient treated with radiotherapy plus ipilimumab. The chain uses TRBV5-4 and TRBJ2-3, with TRBD1 matching over 10 bases. This clonotype was obtained from a human donor with non-small cell lung cancer who had stable disease on radiotherapy plus ipilimumab. The chain's CDR3 is CASSRPGQGIADTQYF. The DNA of the CDR3 is TGTGCCAGCAGTCGTCCGGGACAGGGGATCGCAGATACGCAGTATTTT.